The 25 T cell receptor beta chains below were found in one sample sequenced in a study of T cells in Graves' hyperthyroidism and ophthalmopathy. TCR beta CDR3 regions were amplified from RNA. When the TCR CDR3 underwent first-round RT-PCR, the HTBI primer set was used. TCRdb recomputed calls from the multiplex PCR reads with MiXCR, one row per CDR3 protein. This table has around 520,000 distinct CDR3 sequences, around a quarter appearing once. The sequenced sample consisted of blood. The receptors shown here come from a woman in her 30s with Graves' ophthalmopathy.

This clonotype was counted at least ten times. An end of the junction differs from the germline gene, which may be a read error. CDR3 DNA: TGCGCCAGCAGCTCTCAGGGGGCCACTGAAGCTTTCTTT. This sequence encodes CASSSQGATEAFF. The V call is TRBV7-9, the J call TRBJ1-1, with 8 bases aligning to TRBD1. CDR1 and CDR2 (germline): SEHNR, FQNEAQ (reference sequence). There are 13 residues in the CDR3.

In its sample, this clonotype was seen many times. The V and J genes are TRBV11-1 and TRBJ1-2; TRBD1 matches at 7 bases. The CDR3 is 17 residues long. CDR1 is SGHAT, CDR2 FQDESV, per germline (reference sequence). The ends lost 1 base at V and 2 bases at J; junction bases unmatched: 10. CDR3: CASSLGKPGQRNYGYTF. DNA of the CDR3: TGTGCCAGCAGCTTAGGTAAACCGGGACAGCGGAACTATGGCTACACCTTC.

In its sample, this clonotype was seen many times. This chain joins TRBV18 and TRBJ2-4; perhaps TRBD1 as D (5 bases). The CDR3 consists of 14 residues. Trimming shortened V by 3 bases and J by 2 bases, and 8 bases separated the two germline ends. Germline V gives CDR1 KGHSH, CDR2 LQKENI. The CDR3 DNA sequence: TGTGCCAGCTCACCCACAGGATCCAAAAACATTCAGTACTTC. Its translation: CASSPTGSKNIQYF.

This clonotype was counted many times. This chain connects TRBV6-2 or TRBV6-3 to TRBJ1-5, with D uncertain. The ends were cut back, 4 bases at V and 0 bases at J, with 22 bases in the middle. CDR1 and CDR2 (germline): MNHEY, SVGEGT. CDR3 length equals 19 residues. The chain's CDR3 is CASSSRSGKTRYSNQPQHF. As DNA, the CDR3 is TGTGCCAGCAGTTCCAGGAGCGGGAAAACTCGTTATAGCAATCAGCCCCAGCATTTT.

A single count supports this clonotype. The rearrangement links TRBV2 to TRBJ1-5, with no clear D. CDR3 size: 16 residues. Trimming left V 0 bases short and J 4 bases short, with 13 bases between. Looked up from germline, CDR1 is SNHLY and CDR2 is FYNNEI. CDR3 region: CASSEAPYRRNQPQHF. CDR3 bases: TGTGCCAGCAGTGAAGCGCCCTACCGGAGGAATCAGCCCCAGCATTTT.

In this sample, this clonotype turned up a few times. The CDR3 nucleotides are TGTGCCAGCAGCCAAGGCACGGGGAGATACACCGGGGAGCTGTTTTTT. This sequence encodes CASSQGTGRYTGELFF. The chain carries TRBV4-2 and TRBJ2-2; maybe TRBD2 (5 bases). Germline V gene data show CDR1 as LGHNA and CDR2 as YNFKEQ. V lost 1 base, J lost 3 bases, and 12 bases lay in between. The CDR3 contains 16 residues.

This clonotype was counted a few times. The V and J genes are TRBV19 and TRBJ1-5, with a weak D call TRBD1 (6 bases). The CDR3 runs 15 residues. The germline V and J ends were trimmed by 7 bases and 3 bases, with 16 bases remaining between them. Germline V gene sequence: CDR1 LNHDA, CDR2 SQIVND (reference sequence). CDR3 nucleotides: TGTGCCAGTACCCTTGCCGGGACACACAATCAGCCCCAGCATTTT. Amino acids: CASTLAGTHNQPQHF.

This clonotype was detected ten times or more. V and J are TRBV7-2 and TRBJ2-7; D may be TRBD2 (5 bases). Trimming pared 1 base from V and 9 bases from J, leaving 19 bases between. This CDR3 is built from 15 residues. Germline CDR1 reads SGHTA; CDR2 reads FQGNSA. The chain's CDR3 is CASSLGLAAEGGQYF. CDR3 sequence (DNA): TGTGCCAGCAGCTTAGGGTTAGCAGCCGAGGGCGGGCAGTACTTC.

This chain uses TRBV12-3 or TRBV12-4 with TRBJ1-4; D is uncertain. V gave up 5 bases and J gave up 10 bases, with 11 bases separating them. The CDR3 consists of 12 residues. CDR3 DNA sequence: TGTGCCAGCAGTCAACTTGCGGGAAAACTGTTTTTT. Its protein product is CASSQLAGKLFF.

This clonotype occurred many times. The CDR3 here is CATSETGNIQYF. The CDR3 nucleotides read TGTGCCACCAGTGAGACAGGGAACATTCAGTACTTC. This chain links TRBV24-1 with TRBJ2-4; 7 nucleotides align to TRBD1. CDR1 is KGHDR, CDR2 SFDVKD, per germline. The CDR3 consists of 12 residues. The V and J ends lost 4 bases and 7 bases, in that order; junction bases with no gene match: 0.

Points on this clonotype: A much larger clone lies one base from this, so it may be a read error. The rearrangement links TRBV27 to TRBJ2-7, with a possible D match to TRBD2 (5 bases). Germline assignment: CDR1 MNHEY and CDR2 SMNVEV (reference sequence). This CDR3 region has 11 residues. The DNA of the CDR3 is TGTGCCAGCAGTTCCGGGGTCGAGCTGTACTTC. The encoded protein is CASSSGVELYF.

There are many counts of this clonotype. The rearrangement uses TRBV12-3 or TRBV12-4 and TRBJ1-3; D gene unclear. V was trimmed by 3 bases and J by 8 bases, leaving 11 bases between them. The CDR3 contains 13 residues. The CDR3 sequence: CASSFWQADTIYF. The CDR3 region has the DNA TGTGCCAGCAGTTTCTGGCAGGCTGACACCATATATTTT.

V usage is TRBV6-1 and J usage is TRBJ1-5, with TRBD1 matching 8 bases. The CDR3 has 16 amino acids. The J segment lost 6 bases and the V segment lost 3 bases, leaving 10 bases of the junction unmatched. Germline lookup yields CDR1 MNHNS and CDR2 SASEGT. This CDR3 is CASSDTPWQGAQPQHF. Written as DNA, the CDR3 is TGTGCCAGCAGTGACACCCCTTGGCAGGGGGCTCAGCCCCAGCATTTT.

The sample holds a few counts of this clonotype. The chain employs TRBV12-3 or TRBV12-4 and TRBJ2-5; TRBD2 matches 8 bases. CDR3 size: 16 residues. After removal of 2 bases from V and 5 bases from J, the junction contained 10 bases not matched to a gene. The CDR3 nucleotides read TGTGCCAGCAGTTTACGTGTCGGGAGGGCCTGGGAGACCCAGTACTTC. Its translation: CASSLRVGRAWETQYF.

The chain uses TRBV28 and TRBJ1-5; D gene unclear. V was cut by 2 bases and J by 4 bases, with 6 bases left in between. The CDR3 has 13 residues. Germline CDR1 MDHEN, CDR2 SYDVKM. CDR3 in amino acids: CASSLPPNQPQHF. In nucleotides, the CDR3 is TGTGCCAGCAGTTTACCCCCTAATCAGCCCCAGCATTTT.

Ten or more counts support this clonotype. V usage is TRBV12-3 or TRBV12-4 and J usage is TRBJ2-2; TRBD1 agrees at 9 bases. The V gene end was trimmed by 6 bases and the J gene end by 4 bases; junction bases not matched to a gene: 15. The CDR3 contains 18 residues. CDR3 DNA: TGTGCCAGCAGCCGGGGGACAGGGTGGGAGTCGGGCACCGGGGAGCTGTTTTTT. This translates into CASSRGTGWESGTGELFF.

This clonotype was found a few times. DNA for the CDR3: TGTGCCAGCAGTTTACACGGTGGGGAGGAGACCCAGTACTTC. This codes for CASSLHGGEETQYF. The gene calls are TRBV28 and TRBJ2-5, with D perhaps matching TRBD2 (5 bases). CDR1 is MDHEN and CDR2 is SYDVKM in the germline V gene. Deletions cut 2 bases from V and 5 bases from J, with 12 bases between. The CDR3 covers 14 residues. Drawing the rest from reference TRBV28 and TRBJ2-5, the complete variable domain is DVKVTQSSRYLVKRTGEKVFLECVQDMDHENMFWYRQDPGLGLRLIYFSYDVKMKEKGDIPEGYSVSREKKERFSLILESASTNQTSMYLCASSLHGGEETQYFGPGTRLLVL.

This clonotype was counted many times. The CDR3 protein is CASSESVDTGELFF. The CDR3 region has the DNA TGTGCCAGCAGTGAAAGTGTCGACACCGGGGAGCTGTTTTTT. The chain links TRBV6-1 to TRBJ2-2, with D uncertain. V was pared by 2 bases and J by 3 bases, with 7 bases between. The germline V gene encodes CDR1 MNHNS and CDR2 SASEGT. The CDR3 is 14 residues long.

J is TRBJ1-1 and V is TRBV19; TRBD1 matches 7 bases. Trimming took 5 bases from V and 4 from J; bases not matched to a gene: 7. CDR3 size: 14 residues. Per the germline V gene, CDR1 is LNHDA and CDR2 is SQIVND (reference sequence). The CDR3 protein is CASSLQGGPTEAFF. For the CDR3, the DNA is TGTGCCAGTAGTCTGCAGGGGGGTCCCACTGAAGCTTTCTTT.

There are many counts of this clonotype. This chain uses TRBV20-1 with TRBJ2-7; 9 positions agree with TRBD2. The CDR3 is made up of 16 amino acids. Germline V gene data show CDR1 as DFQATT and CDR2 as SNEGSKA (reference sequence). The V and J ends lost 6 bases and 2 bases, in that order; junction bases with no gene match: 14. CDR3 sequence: CSAPWQRGAQTYEQYF. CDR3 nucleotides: TGCAGTGCCCCTTGGCAGCGGGGGGCCCAAACCTACGAGCAGTACTTC.

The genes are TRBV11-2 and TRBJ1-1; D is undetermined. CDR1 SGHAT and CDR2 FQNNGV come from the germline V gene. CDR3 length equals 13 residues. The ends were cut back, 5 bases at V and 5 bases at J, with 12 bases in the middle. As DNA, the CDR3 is TGTGCCAGCAGCCCGGGATTTATTACTGAAGCTTTCTTT. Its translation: CASSPGFITEAFF.

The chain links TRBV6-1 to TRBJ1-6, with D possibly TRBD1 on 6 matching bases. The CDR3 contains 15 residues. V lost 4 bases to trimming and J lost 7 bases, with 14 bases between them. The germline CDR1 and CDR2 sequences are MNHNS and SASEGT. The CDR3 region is CASSARQAVNSPLHF. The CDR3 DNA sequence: TGTGCCAGCAGTGCCCGACAGGCGGTCAATTCACCCCTCCACTTT.

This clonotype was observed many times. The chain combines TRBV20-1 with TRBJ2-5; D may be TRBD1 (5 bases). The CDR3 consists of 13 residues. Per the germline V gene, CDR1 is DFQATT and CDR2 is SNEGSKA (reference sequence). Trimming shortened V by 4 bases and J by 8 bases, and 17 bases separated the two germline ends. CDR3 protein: CSAIVTGWGTQYF. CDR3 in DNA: TGCAGTGCTATTGTTACAGGTTGGGGTACCCAGTACTTC.

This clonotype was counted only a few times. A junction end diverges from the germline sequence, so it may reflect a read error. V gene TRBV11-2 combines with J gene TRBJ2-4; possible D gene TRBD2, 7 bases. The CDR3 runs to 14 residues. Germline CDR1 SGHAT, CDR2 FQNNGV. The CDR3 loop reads CASSLGGPKNIKYF. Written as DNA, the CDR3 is TGTGCCAGCAGCTTGGGGGGGCCCAAAAACATTAAGTACTTC.

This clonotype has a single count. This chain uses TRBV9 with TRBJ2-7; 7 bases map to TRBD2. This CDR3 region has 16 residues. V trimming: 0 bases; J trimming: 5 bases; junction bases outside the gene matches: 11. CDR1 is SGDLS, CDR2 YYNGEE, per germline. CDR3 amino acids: CASSVGFGGGPDEQYF. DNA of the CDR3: TGTGCCAGCAGCGTAGGATTCGGGGGAGGGCCTGACGAGCAGTACTTC.